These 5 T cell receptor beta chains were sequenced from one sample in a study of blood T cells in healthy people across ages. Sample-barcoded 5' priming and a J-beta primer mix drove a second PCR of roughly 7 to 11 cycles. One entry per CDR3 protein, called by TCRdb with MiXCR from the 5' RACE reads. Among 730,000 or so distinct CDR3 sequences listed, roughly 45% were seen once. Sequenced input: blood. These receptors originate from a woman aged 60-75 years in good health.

CDR3 in DNA: TGCAGCGCCATACAGGGGGGGGGCTACGAGCAGTACTTC. Protein: CSAIQGGGYEQYF. The chain recombines TRBV29-1 with TRBJ2-7, with TRBD1 as a possible D gene (8 bases). This CDR3 has 13 amino acids. Trimming removed 7 bases from V and 3 bases from J, with 16 bases in between. Germline V gives CDR1 SQVTM, CDR2 ANQGSEA.

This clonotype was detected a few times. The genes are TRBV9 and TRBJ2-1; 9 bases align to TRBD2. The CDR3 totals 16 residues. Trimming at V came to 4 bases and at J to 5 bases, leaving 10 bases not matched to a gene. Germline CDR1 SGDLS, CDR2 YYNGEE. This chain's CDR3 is CASSTYTSGPDNEQFF. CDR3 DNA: TGTGCCAGCAGCACCTATACTAGCGGGCCCGACAATGAGCAGTTCTTC.

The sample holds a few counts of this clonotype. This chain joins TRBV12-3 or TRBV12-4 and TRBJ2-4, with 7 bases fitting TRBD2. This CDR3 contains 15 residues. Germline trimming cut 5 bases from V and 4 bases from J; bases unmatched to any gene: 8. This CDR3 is CASSPFGGEKNIQYF. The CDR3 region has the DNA TGTGCCAGCAGTCCCTTTGGGGGGGAGAAAAACATTCAGTACTTC.

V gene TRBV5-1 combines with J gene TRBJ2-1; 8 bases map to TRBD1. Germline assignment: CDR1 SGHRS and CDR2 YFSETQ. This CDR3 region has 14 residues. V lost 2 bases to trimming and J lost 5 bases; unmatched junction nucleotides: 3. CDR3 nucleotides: TGCGCCAGCAGCTTAATGACAGGGGACAATGAGCAGTTCTTC. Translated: CASSLMTGDNEQFF.

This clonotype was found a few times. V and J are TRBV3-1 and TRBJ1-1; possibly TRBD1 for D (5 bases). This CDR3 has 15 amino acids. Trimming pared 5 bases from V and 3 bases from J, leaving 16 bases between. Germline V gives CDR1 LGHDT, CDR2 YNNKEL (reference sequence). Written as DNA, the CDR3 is TGTGCCAGCAGCTCCTGGGGGGGGGTCGACACTGAAGCTTTCTTT. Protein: CASSSWGGVDTEAFF.